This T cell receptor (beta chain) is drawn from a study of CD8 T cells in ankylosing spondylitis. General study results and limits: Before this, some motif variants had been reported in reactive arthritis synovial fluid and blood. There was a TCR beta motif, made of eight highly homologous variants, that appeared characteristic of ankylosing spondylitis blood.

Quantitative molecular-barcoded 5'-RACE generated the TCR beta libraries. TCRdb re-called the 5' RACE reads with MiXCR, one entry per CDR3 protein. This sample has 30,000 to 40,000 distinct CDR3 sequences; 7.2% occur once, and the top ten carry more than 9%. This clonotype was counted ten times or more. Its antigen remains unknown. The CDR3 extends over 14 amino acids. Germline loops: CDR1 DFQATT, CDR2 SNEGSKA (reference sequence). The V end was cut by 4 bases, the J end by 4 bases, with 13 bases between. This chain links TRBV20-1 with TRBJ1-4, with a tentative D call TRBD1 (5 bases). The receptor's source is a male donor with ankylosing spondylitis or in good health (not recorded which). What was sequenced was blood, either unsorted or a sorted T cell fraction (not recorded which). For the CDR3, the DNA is TGCAGTGCTACCCGTCTGGGACTTAATGAAAAACTGTTTTTT. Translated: CSATRLGLNEKLFF.